The source of this T cell receptor (beta chain) is a study of OX40 agonist ivuxolimab in advanced cancers. This clone was seen once. CDR3 length equals 12 residues. Looked up from germline, CDR1 is SGDLS and CDR2 is YYNGEE. Deletions cut 2 bases from V and 9 bases from J, with 9 bases between. Method: immunoSEQ multiplex PCR; TCRdb's copy keeps in-frame clones and lacks some. The sample yields some 69,000 clones, 90% seen once. The clonotype was recovered from an adult with an advanced solid tumor such as melanoma, head and neck, liver or kidney cancer. The sequencing here drew on CD4+ or CD8+ T cells sorted from blood, taken in a trial of the OX40 agonist ivuxolimab. The chain joins TRBV9 to TRBJ2-1; possibly TRBD1 for D (6 bases). The CDR3 loop is CASSVTGLEQFF. The CDR3 region has the DNA TGTGCCAGCAGCGTTACAGGGCTTGAGCAGTTCTTC.